Detailed here is one TCR beta chain. Its antigen remains unidentified. These data are taken from a study of PD-1 blockade in classical Hodgkin lymphoma. Findings and caveats of the study: The authors excluded patients who started nivolumab under 1 year after ASCT. At C4D1, TCR diversity had climbed significantly for CD4+ cells, though not for CD8+ cells.

TCRdb's copy holds only in-frame clones and misses some; the assay was immunoSEQ multiplex PCR. Of 20,000 to 25,000 clones in the sample, about four fifths were seen once. All the patients suffered relapse after autologous stem cell transplantation, and brentuximab vedotin exposure differed. The CDR3 is 15 amino acids. V dropped 3 bases and J dropped 7 bases, with 13 bases sitting between them. Germline V gives CDR1 KGHSH, CDR2 LQKENI. The source of this sequence is a human donor with classical Hodgkin lymphoma. The V call is TRBV18, the J call TRBJ1-6, with no clear D. This sample comprised peripheral blood mononuclear cells (PBMCs), obtained before the second cycle of nivolumab. CDR3 bases: TGTGCCAGCTCACCCATGACACTCTTGAATTCACCCCTCCACTTT. As protein: CASSPMTLLNSPLHF.